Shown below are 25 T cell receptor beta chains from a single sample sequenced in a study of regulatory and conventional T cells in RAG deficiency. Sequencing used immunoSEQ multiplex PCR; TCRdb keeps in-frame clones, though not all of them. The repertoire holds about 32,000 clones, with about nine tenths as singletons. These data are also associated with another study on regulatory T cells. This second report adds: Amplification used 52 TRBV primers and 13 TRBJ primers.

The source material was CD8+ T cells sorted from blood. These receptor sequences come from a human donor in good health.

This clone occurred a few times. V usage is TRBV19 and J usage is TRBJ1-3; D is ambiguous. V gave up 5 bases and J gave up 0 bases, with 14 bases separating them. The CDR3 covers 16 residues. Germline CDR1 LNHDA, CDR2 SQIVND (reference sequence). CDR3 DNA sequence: TGTGCCAGTAGTTTAACGACTGAGAGCTCTGGAAACACCATATATTTT. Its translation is CASSLTTESSGNTIYF. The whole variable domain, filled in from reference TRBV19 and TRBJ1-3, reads DGGITQSPKYLFRKEGQNVTLSCEQNLNHDAMYWYRQDPGQGLRLIYYSQIVNDFQKGDIAEGYSVSREKKESFPLTVTSAQKNPTAFYLCASSLTTESSGNTIYFGEGSWLTVV.

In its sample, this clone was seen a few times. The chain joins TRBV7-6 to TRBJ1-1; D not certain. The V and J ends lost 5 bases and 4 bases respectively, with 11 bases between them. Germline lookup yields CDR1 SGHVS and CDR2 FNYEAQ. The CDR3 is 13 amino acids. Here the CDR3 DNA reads TGTGCCAGCAGCCCGGGGTTGGGCACTGAAGCTTTCTTT. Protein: CASSPGLGTEAFF.

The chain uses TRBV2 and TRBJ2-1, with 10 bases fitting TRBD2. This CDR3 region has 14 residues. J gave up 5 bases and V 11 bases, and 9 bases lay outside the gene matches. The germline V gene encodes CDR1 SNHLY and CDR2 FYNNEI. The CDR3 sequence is CAAQLAGHDNEQFF. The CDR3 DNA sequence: TGTGCCGCCCAACTAGCGGGACACGACAATGAGCAGTTCTTC. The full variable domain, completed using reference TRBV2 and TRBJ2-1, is EPEVTQTPSHQVTQMGQEVILRCVPISNHLYFYWYRQILGQKVEFLVSFYNNEISEKSEIFDDQFSVERPDGSNFTLKIRSTKLEDSAMYFCAAQLAGHDNEQFFGPGTRLTVL.

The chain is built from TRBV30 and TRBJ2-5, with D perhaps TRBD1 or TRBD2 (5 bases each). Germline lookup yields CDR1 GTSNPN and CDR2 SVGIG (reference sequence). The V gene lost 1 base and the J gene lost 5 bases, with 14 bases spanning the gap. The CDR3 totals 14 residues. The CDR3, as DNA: TGTGCCTGGAGTGGGTCCGGGACGGCGGAGACCCAGTACTTC. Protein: CAWSGSGTAETQYF.

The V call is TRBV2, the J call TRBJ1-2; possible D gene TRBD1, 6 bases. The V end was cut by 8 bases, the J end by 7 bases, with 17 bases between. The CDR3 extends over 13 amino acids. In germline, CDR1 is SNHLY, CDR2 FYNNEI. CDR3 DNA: TGTGCCAGCGGAGGGGGGGGCCCCAGTGGCTACACCTTC. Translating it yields CASGGGGPSGYTF.

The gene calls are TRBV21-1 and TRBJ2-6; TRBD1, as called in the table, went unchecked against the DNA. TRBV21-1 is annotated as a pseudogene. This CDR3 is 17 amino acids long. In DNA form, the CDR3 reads TGTGCCAGTCGGAAAATGCCAGGCTACTCTGGGGCCAACGTCCTGACTTTC. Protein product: CASRKMPGYSGANVLTF.

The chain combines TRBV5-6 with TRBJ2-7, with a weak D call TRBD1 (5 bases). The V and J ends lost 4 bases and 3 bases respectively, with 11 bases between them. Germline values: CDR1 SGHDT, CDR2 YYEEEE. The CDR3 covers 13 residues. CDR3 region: CASSAGQSYEQYF. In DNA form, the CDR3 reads TGTGCCAGCAGCGCCGGACAAAGCTACGAGCAGTACTTC.

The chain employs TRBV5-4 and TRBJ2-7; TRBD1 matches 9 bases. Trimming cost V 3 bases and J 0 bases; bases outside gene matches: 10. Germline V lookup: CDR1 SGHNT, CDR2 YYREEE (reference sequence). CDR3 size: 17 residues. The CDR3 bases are TGTGCCAGCAGCTCCCGGCTACAGGGGGCCGCCTCCTACGAGCAGTACTTC. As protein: CASSSRLQGAASYEQYF.

Here the CDR3 reads CASSPSRLNQPQHF. The CDR3 region has the DNA TGTGCCAGCAGCCCTAGCAGGCTAAATCAGCCCCAGCATTTT. The chain employs TRBV27 and TRBJ1-5, with D hard to call. Germline values: CDR1 MNHEY, CDR2 SMNVEV (reference sequence). CDR3 length: 14 amino acids. The V end was cut by 6 bases, the J end by 4 bases, with 13 bases between.

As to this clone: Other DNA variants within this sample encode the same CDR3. The CDR3 sequence: CASSLEGGGRTRGETQYF. The CDR3 coding sequence is TGTGCCAGCAGCTTAGAGGGGGGTGGCCGCACAAGGGGGGAGACCCAGTACTTC. The J gene is TRBJ2-5, the V gene TRBV7-9; D tentatively reads TRBD1 or TRBD2 (6 bases each). This CDR3 has 18 amino acids. The germline gives CDR1 SEHNR, CDR2 FQNEAQ (reference sequence). The V end was cut by 1 base, the J end by 5 bases, with 23 bases between.

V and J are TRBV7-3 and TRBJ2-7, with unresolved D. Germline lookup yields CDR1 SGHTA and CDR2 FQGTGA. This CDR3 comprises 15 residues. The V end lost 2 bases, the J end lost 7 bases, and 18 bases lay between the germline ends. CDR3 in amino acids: CASSLEKGTTGEQYF. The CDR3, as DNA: TGTGCCAGCAGCTTAGAGAAGGGAACCACTGGGGAGCAGTACTTC.

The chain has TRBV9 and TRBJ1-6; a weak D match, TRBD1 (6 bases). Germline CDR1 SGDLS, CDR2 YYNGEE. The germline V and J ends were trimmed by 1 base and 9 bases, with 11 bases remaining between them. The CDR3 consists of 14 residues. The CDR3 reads CASSVSGGASPLHF. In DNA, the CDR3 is TGTGCCAGCAGCGTATCCGGGGGCGCTTCACCCCTCCACTTT.

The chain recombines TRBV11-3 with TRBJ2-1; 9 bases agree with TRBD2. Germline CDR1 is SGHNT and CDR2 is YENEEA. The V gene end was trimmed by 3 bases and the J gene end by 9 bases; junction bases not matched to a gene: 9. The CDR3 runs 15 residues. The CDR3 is CASSLSAGGLGEQFF. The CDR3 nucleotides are TGTGCCAGCAGCTTGAGTGCGGGAGGGTTGGGTGAGCAGTTCTTC.

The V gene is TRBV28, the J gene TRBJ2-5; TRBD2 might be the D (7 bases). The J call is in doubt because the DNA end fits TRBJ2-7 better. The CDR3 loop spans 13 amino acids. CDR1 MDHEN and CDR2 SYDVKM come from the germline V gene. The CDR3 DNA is TGTGCCAGCTGGGGGGGCTCAAGGTACGAGCAGTACTTC. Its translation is CASWGGSRYEQYF.

The CDR3 region is CASSAIHVANPGNTIYF. The CDR3 nucleotides are TGTGCCAGCAGTGCTATACATGTGGCAAATCCTGGAAACACCATATATTTT. The chain combines TRBV6-1 with TRBJ1-3; no firm D call. This CDR3 region has 17 residues. V lost 4 bases to trimming and J lost 2 bases, with 18 bases between them. The V gene's germline CDR1 is MNHNS and CDR2 SASEGT.

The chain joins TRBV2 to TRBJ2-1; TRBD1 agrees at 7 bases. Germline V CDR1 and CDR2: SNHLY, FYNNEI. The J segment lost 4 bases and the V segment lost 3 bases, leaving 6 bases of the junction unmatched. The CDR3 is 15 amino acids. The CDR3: CASSDTGDRYNEQFF. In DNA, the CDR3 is TGTGCCAGCAGTGATACCGGGGACAGATACAATGAGCAGTTCTTC.

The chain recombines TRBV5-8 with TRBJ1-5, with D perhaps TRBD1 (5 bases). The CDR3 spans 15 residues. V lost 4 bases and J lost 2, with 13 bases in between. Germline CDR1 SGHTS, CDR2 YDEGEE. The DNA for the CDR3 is TGTGCCAGCAGCAGGGGCCCTGGAGGCAATCAGCCCCAGCATTTT. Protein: CASSRGPGGNQPQHF.

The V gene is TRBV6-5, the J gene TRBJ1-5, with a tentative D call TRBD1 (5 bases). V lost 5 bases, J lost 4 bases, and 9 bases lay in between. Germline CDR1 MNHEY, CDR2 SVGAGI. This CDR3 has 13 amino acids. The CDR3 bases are TGTGCCAGCAGTGATGACAGTAATCAGCCCCAGCATTTT. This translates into CASSDDSNQPQHF.

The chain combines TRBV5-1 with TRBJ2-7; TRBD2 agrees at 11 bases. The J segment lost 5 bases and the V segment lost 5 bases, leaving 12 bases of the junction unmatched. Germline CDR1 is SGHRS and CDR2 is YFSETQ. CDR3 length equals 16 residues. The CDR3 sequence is CASRGALAGAHNEQYF. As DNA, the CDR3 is TGCGCCAGCAGGGGAGCACTAGCGGGAGCTCACAACGAGCAGTACTTC.

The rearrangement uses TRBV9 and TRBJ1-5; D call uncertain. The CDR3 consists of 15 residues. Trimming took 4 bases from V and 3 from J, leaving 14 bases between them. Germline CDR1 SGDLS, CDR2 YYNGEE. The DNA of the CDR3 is TGTGCCAGCAGCAGAGAGGGAGCACACAATCAGCCCCAGCATTTT. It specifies CASSREGAHNQPQHF.

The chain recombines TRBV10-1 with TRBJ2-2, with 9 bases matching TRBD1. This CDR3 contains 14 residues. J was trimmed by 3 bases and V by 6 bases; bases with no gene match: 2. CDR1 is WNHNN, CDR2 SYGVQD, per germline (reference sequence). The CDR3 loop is CASSGDRDTGELFF. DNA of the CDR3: TGCGCCAGCAGCGGGGACAGGGACACCGGGGAGCTGTTTTTT.

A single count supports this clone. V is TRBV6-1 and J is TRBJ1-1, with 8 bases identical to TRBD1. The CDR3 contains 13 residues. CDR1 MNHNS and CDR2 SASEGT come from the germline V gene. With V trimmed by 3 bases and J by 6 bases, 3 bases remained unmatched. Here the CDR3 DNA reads TGTGCCAGCAGTGACAGGGGGCGTCCTGAAGCTTTCTTT. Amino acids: CASSDRGRPEAFF.

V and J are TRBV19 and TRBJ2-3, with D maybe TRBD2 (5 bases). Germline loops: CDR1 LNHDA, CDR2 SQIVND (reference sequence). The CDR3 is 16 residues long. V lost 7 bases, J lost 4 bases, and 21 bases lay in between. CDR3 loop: CASTPEDGREADTQYF. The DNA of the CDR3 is TGTGCCAGTACCCCTGAGGATGGCCGGGAAGCAGATACGCAGTATTTT.

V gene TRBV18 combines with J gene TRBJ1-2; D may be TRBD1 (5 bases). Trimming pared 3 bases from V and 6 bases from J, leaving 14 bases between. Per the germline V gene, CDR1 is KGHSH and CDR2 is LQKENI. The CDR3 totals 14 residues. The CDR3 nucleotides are TGTGCCAGCTCACCTTTGGCAGGGACGGATGGCTACACCTTC. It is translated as CASSPLAGTDGYTF.

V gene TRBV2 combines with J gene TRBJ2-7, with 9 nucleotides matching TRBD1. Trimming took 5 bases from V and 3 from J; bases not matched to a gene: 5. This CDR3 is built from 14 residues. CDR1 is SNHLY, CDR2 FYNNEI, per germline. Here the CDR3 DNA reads TGTGCCAGCAGTCCACAGGGGGCAGGCTACGAGCAGTACTTC. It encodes CASSPQGAGYEQYF.